The rows below give T cell receptor beta chains drawn from one sample of a study of beta chain features in type 1 diabetes. TCRdb's copy holds only in-frame clones and misses some; the assay was immunoSEQ multiplex PCR. The sample lists about 620,000 clones, roughly 15% seen once, with 0.093% in the top ten. The sequencing input was naive CD4+ T cells from blood. Receptors originate from a man younger than 35 in good health. Each CDR3 is given with its conserved first and last residue. The D gene is left open where the match is weak. Only part of the rows carry a size: once, few, many, or a class if the clone is expanded.

clone_size	j_call	d_call	cdr3_length	v_call	cdr3_nt	cdr3_aa
NA	TRBJ2-3	NA	14	TRBV2	TGTGCCAGCAGTGAACAGGGCCATCATAATACGCAGTATTTT	CASSEQGHHNTQYF
few	TRBJ2-7	NA	15	TRBV9	TGTGCCAGCTCCCGTACGGGTCACGGCTCCTACGAGCAGTACTTC	CASSRTGHGSYEQYF
few	TRBJ2-4	NA	14	TRBV4-2	TGTGCCAGCAGCCAAGGGGCAGGGCCGGACATTCAGTACTTC	CASSQGAGPDIQYF
few	TRBJ1-2	NA	17	TRBV27	TGTGCCAGCAGTTTGGGGCACCTGGTGGGTGTAGTCTATGGCTACACCTTC	CASSLGHLVGVVYGYTF
few	TRBJ2-3	NA	15	TRBV25-1	TGTGCCAGCACCCCGGGGAGCCTCAGCACAGATACGCAGTATTTT	CASTPGSLSTDTQYF
NA	TRBJ1-1	TRBD1	17	TRBV5-1	TGCGCCAGCAGCCCGACGACCGGGACAGGGGGGAACACTGAAGCTTTCTTT	CASSPTTGTGGNTEAFF
few	TRBJ2-6	NA	13	TRBV30	TGTGCCCGAAGGACCTCTGGGGCCAACGTCCTGACTTTC	CARRTSGANVLTF
NA	TRBJ2-4	NA	12	TRBV28	TGTGCCAGCAGTTACATCAAAAACATTCAGTACTTC	CASSYIKNIQYF
NA	TRBJ1-2	NA	15	TRBV5-1	TGCGCCAGCAGCCCCCGACCTGGACGTAGCTATGGCTACACCTTC	CASSPRPGRSYGYTF
NA	TRBJ1-2	NA	15	TRBV27	TGTGCCAGCAGCAAGAACAATGGAGCAAGCTATGGCTACACCTTC	CASSKNNGASYGYTF
few	TRBJ2-7	TRBD2	14	TRBV18	TGTGCCAGCTCACCGGTGACTAGCGGGCTCGAGCAGTACTTC	CASSPVTSGLEQYF
NA	TRBJ1-1	TRBD1	15	TRBV28	TGTGCCAGCAGTTTTTCGGGACAGGGATTCACTGAAGCTTTCTTT	CASSFSGQGFTEAFF